This is a list of T cell receptor beta chains from one sample in a study of OX40 agonist ivuxolimab in advanced cancers. Using immunoSEQ multiplex PCR, the repertoire was profiled, and TCRdb retains in-frame clones only, with some absent. Of around 84,000 clones in the sample, about four fifths were seen once. The sample here was CD4+ or CD8+ T cells sorted from blood, taken in a trial of the OX40 agonist ivuxolimab. The receptors originated from an adult with an advanced solid tumor such as melanoma, head and neck, liver or kidney cancer. Each CDR3 is given with its conserved first and last residue. The D gene is left open where the match is weak. Only part of the rows carry a size: once, few, many, or a class if the clone is expanded.

CDR3 length,J gene,D gene,V gene,clone size,CDR3 protein,CDR3 DNA
12,TRBJ2-5,.,TRBV18,.,CASSSSGETQYF,TGTGCCAGCTCGTCGTCGGGGGAGACCCAGTACTTC
13,TRBJ1-5,.,TRBV29-1,.,CSVADGSNQPQHF,TGCAGCGTTGCCGACGGGAGCAATCAGCCCCAGCATTTT
17,TRBJ1-1,.,TRBV5-1,.,CASSLGITDRLPTEAFF,TGCGCCAGCAGCTTGGGTATAACTGACAGGCTCCCCACTGAAGCTTTCTTT
14,TRBJ2-5,TRBD1,TRBV19,.,CASSATGVGETQYF,TGTGCCAGTAGTGCAACAGGGGTTGGGGAGACCCAGTACTTC
13,TRBJ1-1,.,TRBV9,.,CASSVLRNTEAFF,TGTGCCAGCAGCGTACTAAGAAACACTGAAGCTTTCTTT
16,TRBJ2-1,.,TRBV4-3,.,CASSQGLLLSYNEQFF,TGCGCCAGCAGCCAAGGACTACTCTTATCCTACAATGAGCAGTTCTTC
15,TRBJ1-1,TRBD1,TRBV27,.,CASSLRGQGNTEAFF,TGTGCCAGCAGTTTAAGGGGACAGGGGAACACTGAAGCTTTCTTT
15,TRBJ2-7,.,TRBV6-5,.,CASSREVLSSYEQYF,TGTGCCAGCAGCCGCGAAGTCCTGAGCTCCTACGAGCAGTACTTC
15,TRBJ2-7,.,TRBV2,once,CASSVGGGPSYEQYF,TGTGCCAGCAGCGTGGGGGGAGGCCCCTCCTACGAGCAGTACTTC
11,TRBJ1-4,TRBD1,TRBV28,.,CATITGDRLFF,TGTGCCACCATTACAGGGGATCGACTGTTTTTT
16,TRBJ2-5,TRBD1,TRBV10-1,.,CASSGFSLGTEETQYF,TGCGCCAGCAGCGGTTTTTCATTAGGGACAGAAGAGACCCAGTACTTC
18,TRBJ2-1,TRBD2,TRBV9,once,CASSVVGTSVSSYNEQFF,TGTGCCAGCAGCGTAGTTGGGACTAGCGTAAGCTCCTACAATGAGCAGTTCTTC
13,TRBJ2-2,.,TRBV6-5,.,CASHTPRTGELFF,TGTGCCAGCCACACACCCCGCACCGGGGAGCTGTTTTTT
14,TRBJ1-1,.,TRBV6-5,.,CASSTGQPNTEAFF,TGTGCCAGCAGTACCGGACAGCCGAACACTGAAGCTTTCTTT
14,TRBJ2-5,.,TRBV5-5,.,CASSPRLGQETQYF,TGTGCCAGCAGCCCCAGGTTGGGCCAAGAGACCCAGTACTTC
13,TRBJ1-1,.,TRBV10-3,.,CAIRRGMNTEAFF,TGTGCCATCAGGCGGGGGATGAACACTGAAGCTTTCTTT
15,TRBJ1-4,.,TRBV7-9,.,CASSSIGQVEEKLFF,TGTGCCAGCAGCTCGATTGGTCAGGTGGAAGAAAAACTGTTTTTT
16,TRBJ2-5,TRBD1,TRBV25-1,.,CASSEIGTGGSETQYF,TGTGCCAGCAGTGAAATTGGGACAGGGGGCTCAGAGACCCAGTACTTC
14,TRBJ1-1,.,TRBV19,.,CASTPRRAVTEAFF,TGTGCCAGTACCCCCCGCAGGGCCGTTACTGAAGCTTTCTTT
13,TRBJ2-3,.,TRBV5-4,.,CASSLVSTDTQYF,TGTGCCAGCAGCTTGGTTAGCACAGATACGCAGTATTTT
14,TRBJ1-5,.,TRBV5-1,.,CASSPDSLNQPQHF,TGCGCCAGCAGCCCGGACAGTCTTAATCAGCCCCAGCATTTT
16,TRBJ2-3,.,TRBV6-1,.,CASSEWAGVSTDTQYF,TGTGCCAGCAGTGAATGGGCAGGGGTTAGCACAGATACGCAGTATTTT
15,TRBJ1-1,.,TRBV5-1,.,CASSWGPGPGTEAFF,TGCGCCAGCAGCTGGGGCCCAGGTCCCGGCACTGAAGCTTTCTTT
13,TRBJ1-1,.,TRBV6-5,.,CASRNVVNTEAFF,TGTGCCAGCAGGAACGTGGTGAACACTGAAGCTTTCTTT
13,TRBJ2-5,.,TRBV5-1,.,CASSLQVQETQYF,TGCGCCAGCAGCTTGCAAGTTCAAGAGACCCAGTACTTC
13,TRBJ2-2,.,TRBV7-9,.,CASSLPKGGELFF,TGTGCCAGCAGCCTCCCTAAGGGCGGGGAGCTGTTTTTT
17,TRBJ2-1,.,TRBV7-2,.,CASSSRTGDRVYNEQFF,TGTGCCAGCAGCTCCCGCACGGGGGATAGGGTCTACAATGAGCAGTTCTTC
16,TRBJ2-6,.,TRBV7-3,.,CASSLNPVSGANVLTF,TGTGCCAGCAGCTTAAACCCCGTTTCTGGGGCCAACGTCCTGACTTTC
15,TRBJ2-1,.,TRBV9,.,CASSVSSELYNEQFF,TGTGCCAGCAGCGTTTCGTCTGAGCTCTACAATGAGCAGTTCTTC
14,TRBJ2-7,.,TRBV9,.,CASSAGFAAYEQYF,TGTGCCAGCAGCGCTGGTTTCGCAGCCTACGAGCAGTACTTC
15,TRBJ1-2,.,TRBV5-4,few,CASSAGTPNDYGYTF,TGTGCCAGCAGTGCCGGGACACCAAATGACTATGGCTACACCTTC
14,TRBJ1-4,.,TRBV7-9,.,CASSSGITNEKLFF,TGTGCCAGCAGCTCCGGCATAACTAATGAAAAACTGTTTTTT
15,TRBJ2-7,TRBD1,TRBV5-4,.,CASSSPGQGHYEQYF,TGTGCCAGCAGCTCCCCCGGACAGGGACACTACGAGCAGTACTTC
13,TRBJ2-2,.,TRBV18,few,CASSAQDTGELFF,TGTGCCAGCTCAGCTCAGGACACCGGGGAGCTGTTTTTT
17,TRBJ1-2,.,TRBV28,once,CASSFFRAGSKVGGYTF,TGTGCCAGCAGTTTTTTCCGGGCAGGGAGTAAGGTTGGCGGCTACACCTTC
17,TRBJ2-7,TRBD2,TRBV5-6,.,CASSDHLTSSSSYEQYF,TGTGCCAGCAGCGATCACTTGACTAGCTCGAGCTCCTACGAGCAGTACTTC
16,TRBJ2-1,TRBD2,TRBV5-1,.,CASSTTSGRAVNEQFF,TGCGCCAGCAGCACAACTAGCGGGAGGGCCGTAAATGAGCAGTTCTTC
13,TRBJ2-7,.,TRBV19,.,CASSYDSGYEQYF,TGTGCCAGTAGTTATGACAGCGGCTACGAGCAGTACTTC
16,TRBJ2-3,.,TRBV5-5,once,CASSFPWRGRTDTQYF,TGTGCCAGCAGCTTCCCGTGGAGGGGCCGAACAGATACGCAGTATTTT
14,TRBJ2-7,.,TRBV6-1,few,CASYSAGQPYEQYF,TGTGCCAGCTATTCCGCCGGACAGCCCTACGAGCAGTACTTC
13,TRBJ1-2,.,TRBV6-1,.,CASSGGASYGYTF,TGTGCCAGCAGTGGGGGGGCGAGCTATGGCTACACCTTC
16,TRBJ2-3,TRBD2,TRBV4-3,.,CASSPQAAGGGVTQYF,TGCGCCAGCAGCCCCCAAGCGGCGGGAGGAGGGGTTACGCAGTATTTT
16,TRBJ2-2,.,TRBV5-8,.,CASSYARMTNTGELFF,TGTGCCAGCAGCTACGCCAGAATGACGAACACCGGGGAGCTGTTTTTT
14,TRBJ2-1,.,TRBV9,.,CASSVGASDNEQFF,TGTGCCAGCAGCGTAGGGGCTAGCGACAATGAGCAGTTCTTC
18,TRBJ2-3,TRBD2,TRBV19,.,CASSTGLAGRFGTDTQYF,TGTGCCAGTAGTACGGGACTAGCGGGGAGGTTTGGCACAGATACGCAGTATTTT
16,TRBJ1-2,TRBD1,TRBV5-4,.,CASKSGTASSYYGYTF,TGTGCCAGCAAGAGCGGGACAGCGTCATCCTACTATGGCTACACCTTC
16,TRBJ1-4,.,TRBV9,.,CASSVGSGGEPTKLFF,TGTGCCAGCAGCGTAGGGAGCGGGGGGGAGCCCACCAAACTGTTTTTT
16,TRBJ2-7,TRBD2,TRBV6-6,.,CASSSPSGSGFYEQYF,TGTGCCAGCAGTAGCCCAAGCGGGAGTGGCTTCTACGAGCAGTACTTC
12,TRBJ2-7,.,TRBV14,.,CASSRSSYEQYF,TGTGCCAGCAGCCGGAGCTCCTACGAGCAGTACTTC
14,TRBJ2-5,.,TRBV7-8,.,CASSLGGRSETQYF,TGTGCCAGCAGCTTAGGTGGACGCTCGGAGACCCAGTACTTC
15,TRBJ2-7,TRBD1,TRBV19,.,CASSPWGTGLYEQYF,TGTGCCAGTAGTCCATGGGGGACAGGGCTATACGAGCAGTACTTC
13,TRBJ2-1,.,TRBV5-1,.,CASSRTGHNEQFF,TGCGCCAGCAGCCGGACGGGTCACAATGAGCAGTTCTTC
15,TRBJ1-1,TRBD1,TRBV5-1,.,CASSLAVTGGTEAFF,TGCGCCAGCAGCTTGGCCGTGACAGGGGGCACTGAAGCTTTCTTT
16,TRBJ2-7,TRBD2,TRBV4-3,.,CASSQDWGGDLREQYF,TGCGCCAGCAGCCAAGATTGGGGGGGGGACCTTCGGGAGCAGTACTTC
13,TRBJ2-1,.,TRBV11-2,.,CASSFSRPNEQFF,TGTGCCAGCAGCTTTTCTAGGCCCAATGAGCAGTTCTTC
13,TRBJ1-5,.,TRBV28,once,CASSLHGLQPQHF,TGTGCCAGCAGTTTACATGGCCTTCAGCCCCAGCATTTT
15,TRBJ1-3,.,TRBV19,.,CASSPFGVSGNTIYF,TGTGCCAGTAGTCCCTTCGGAGTCTCTGGAAACACCATATATTTT
15,TRBJ2-5,TRBD2,TRBV25-1,.,CASSRGLAGVETQYF,TGTGCCAGCAGTCGCGGACTAGCGGGGGTAGAGACCCAGTACTTC
12,TRBJ1-1,.,TRBV28,once,CASSLKGTEAFF,TGTGCCAGCAGTTTAAAAGGCACTGAAGCTTTCTTT
17,TRBJ1-4,.,TRBV27,.,CASPPRGQVATNEKLFF,TGTGCCAGCCCCCCTCGGGGCCAGGTGGCAACTAATGAAAAACTGTTTTTT